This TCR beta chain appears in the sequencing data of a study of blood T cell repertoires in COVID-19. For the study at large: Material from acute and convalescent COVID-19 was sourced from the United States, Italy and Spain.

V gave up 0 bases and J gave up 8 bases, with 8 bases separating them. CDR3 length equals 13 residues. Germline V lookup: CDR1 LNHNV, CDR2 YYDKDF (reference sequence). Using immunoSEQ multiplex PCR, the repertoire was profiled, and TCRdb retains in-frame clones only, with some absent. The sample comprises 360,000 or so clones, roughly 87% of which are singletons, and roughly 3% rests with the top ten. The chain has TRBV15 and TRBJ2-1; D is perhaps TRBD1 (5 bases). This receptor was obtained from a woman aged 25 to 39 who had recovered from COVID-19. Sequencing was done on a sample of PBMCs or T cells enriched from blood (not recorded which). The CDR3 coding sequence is TGTGCCACCAGCAGAGAAGAAGGGGATGAGCAGTTCTTC. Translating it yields CATSREEGDEQFF.